Following are 31 T cell receptor beta chains from one sample sequenced in a study of T-cell reconstitution after alpha-beta-depleted transplantation in children. Unique molecular identifiers tagged the TCRbeta library. Via MiXCR, TCRdb re-called the PCR reads, giving one row per CDR3 protein. Among about 250,000 distinct CDR3 sequences listed, 20% to 30% were seen once. The sample here was PBMCs, mostly from graft donor cells, taken 360 days after TCRalphabeta/CD19-depleted stem cell transplant. These receptors came from a female patient aged 2-15 years who had a stem cell transplant for congenital amegakaryocytic thrombocytopenia, so the T cells may come from the graft donor.

The CDR3 coding sequence is TGTGCCAGCAGTTACTCGGCTGTGGGGGAGACCCAGTACTTC. Translated: CASSYSAVGETQYF. The chain recombines TRBV6-5 with TRBJ2-5; D uncertain. The CDR3 totals 14 residues. Germline CDR1 and CDR2: MNHEY and SVGAGI. V was clipped by 0 bases and J by 5 bases, with 10 bases between them.

This clonotype was counted a few times. The chain recombines TRBV10-3 with TRBJ1-2; 7 positions agree with TRBD1. Germline assignment: CDR1 ENHRY and CDR2 SYGVKD. The V segment lost 6 bases and the J segment 8 bases; nucleotides outside the gene matches: 9. The CDR3 runs to 13 residues. In DNA, the CDR3 is TGTGCCATCAGGGACGGACAGGATGAGGGCTACACCTTC. This translates into CAIRDGQDEGYTF.

V gene TRBV28 combines with J gene TRBJ2-1, with 7 bases lining up with TRBD2. V was clipped by 4 bases and J by 0 bases; unmatched bases: 3. Germline CDR1 MDHEN, CDR2 SYDVKM. The CDR3 spans 15 residues. The DNA of the CDR3 is TGTGCCAGCAGTTCCGGGGGGAGCTCCTACAATGAGCAGTTCTTC. As protein: CASSSGGSSYNEQFF.

This clonotype was found many times. The chain uses TRBV6-2 or TRBV6-3 and TRBJ2-5; D unclear. This CDR3 region has 13 residues. Trimming shortened V by 2 bases and J by 7 bases, and 11 bases separated the two germline ends. The germline V gene encodes CDR1 MNHEY and CDR2 SVGEGT. The CDR3 here is CASSYRPPRTQYF. The DNA of the CDR3 is TGTGCCAGCAGTTACCGTCCACCACGGACCCAGTACTTC.

This sequence joins TRBV20-1 and TRBJ2-1, with a possible D match to TRBD2 (5 bases). CDR3 length equals 14 residues. Germline CDR1 reads DFQATT; CDR2 reads SNEGSKA (reference sequence). V dropped 3 bases and J dropped 9 bases, with 18 bases sitting between them. As DNA, the CDR3 is TGCAGTGCTAGGATGGGCGGGCTAATGGGTGAGCAGTTCTTC. Translated: CSARMGGLMGEQFF.

The chain joins TRBV7-9 to TRBJ2-1; TRBD2 aligns across 10 bases. The CDR3 runs to 17 residues. In germline, CDR1 is SEHNR, CDR2 FQNEAQ (reference sequence). V shed 6 bases and J 5 bases; nucleotides not matched to a gene: 13. The CDR3 here is CASRSARSAGGDNEQFF. CDR3 sequence (DNA): TGTGCCAGCAGGTCCGCAAGATCAGCGGGGGGGGACAATGAGCAGTTCTTC. The full variable domain, completed using reference TRBV7-9 and TRBJ2-1, is DTGVSQNPRHKITKRGQNVTFRCDPISEHNRLYWYRQTLGQGPEFLTYFQNEAQLEKSRLLSDRFSAERPKGSFSTLEIQRTEQGDSAMYLCASRSARSAGGDNEQFFGPGTRLTVL.

V and J are TRBV10-3 and TRBJ2-2; either TRBD1 or TRBD2 may fit D (5 bases each). CDR1 is ENHRY, CDR2 SYGVKD, per germline. Trimming cost V 4 bases and J 0 bases, with 18 bases left between them. The CDR3 is 18 amino acids. CDR3 bases: TGTGCCATCAGTGCAATTGGGACGGGTACTCCGAACACCGGGGAGCTGTTTTTT. It encodes CAISAIGTGTPNTGELFF.

This clonotype was observed many times. CDR3 DNA: TGTGCCAGCAGTTTACAGGGGGCGAGGGGCTACACCTTC. It yields the protein CASSLQGARGYTF. The chain links TRBV12-3 or TRBV12-4 to TRBJ1-2; 8 positions agree with TRBD1. Unmatched junction bases numbered 4, after V lost 2 bases and J lost 8 bases. The CDR3 totals 13 residues.

This clonotype was observed at least ten times. The rearrangement links TRBV4-3 to TRBJ2-7; D may be TRBD1 or TRBD2 (5 bases each). V gave up 1 base and J gave up 0 bases, with 19 bases separating them. The CDR3 has 18 residues. Germline assignment: CDR1 LGHNA and CDR2 YSLEER. This chain's CDR3 is CASSQVGALGDHSYEQYF. The CDR3 DNA follows: TGCGCCAGCAGCCAAGTAGGGGCCTTGGGGGACCACTCCTACGAGCAGTACTTC.

This clonotype was detected only a few times. The gene calls are TRBV7-6 and TRBJ1-6; D gene unclear. The V end was cut by 5 bases, the J end by 5 bases, with 10 bases between. CDR1 and CDR2 from the germline V gene are SGHVS and FNYEAQ. The CDR3 loop spans 14 amino acids. The CDR3 coding sequence is TGTGCCAGCAGCCCCTCGCGAGATAATTCACCCCTCCACTTT. This translates into CASSPSRDNSPLHF.

The gene calls are TRBV11-2 and TRBJ2-3; D possibly matches TRBD1 or TRBD2 (5 bases each). CDR1 and CDR2 from the germline V gene are SGHAT and FQNNGV. V was clipped by 6 bases and J by 2 bases, with 18 bases between them. The CDR3 length is 16 residues. The CDR3 here is CASSQRLGTVTDTQYF. CDR3 DNA sequence: TGTGCCAGCAGTCAACGACTGGGGACGGTCACAGATACGCAGTATTTT.

This clonotype was detected once. The CDR3 reads CSARDGSGSWYEQYF. CDR3 coding DNA: TGCAGTGCTAGAGATGGTAGCGGGAGTTGGTACGAGCAGTACTTC. The rearrangement uses TRBV20-1 and TRBJ2-7; 9 bases match TRBD2. Germline-derived CDR1 and CDR2 are DFQATT and SNEGSKA (reference sequence). Trimming at V came to 0 bases and at J to 4 bases, leaving 7 bases not matched to a gene. The CDR3 has 15 amino acids.

The CDR3 nucleotides read TGTGCCAGCAGCCCCGGGACTAGGATCCGAAGAGGCTCCTACGAGCAGTACTTC. This sequence encodes CASSPGTRIRRGSYEQYF. J is TRBJ2-7 and V is TRBV9, with 8 bases identical to TRBD2. V lost 4 bases and J lost 0; bases outside the gene matches: 15. Germline lookup yields CDR1 SGDLS and CDR2 YYNGEE. The length of the CDR3 is 18 residues.

The gene calls are TRBV14 and TRBJ2-1, with D unresolved. Germline V CDR1 and CDR2: SGHDN, FVKESK. The CDR3 is made up of 16 amino acids. V lost 0 bases to trimming and J lost 4 bases, with 13 bases between them. CDR3 sequence: CASSQEGESEYNEQFF. In DNA form, the CDR3 reads TGTGCCAGCAGCCAAGAAGGAGAGTCTGAGTACAATGAGCAGTTCTTC.

The J gene is TRBJ2-1, the V gene TRBV7-6; D might be TRBD1 or TRBD2, each matching 7 bases. Germline loops: CDR1 SGHVS, CDR2 FNYEAQ. The CDR3 extends over 17 amino acids. Trimming stripped 3 bases from V and 4 bases from J, with 19 bases between. The DNA for the CDR3 is TGTGCCAGCAGCTTCCGAGGGGGCGGGGGTCATTACAATGAGCAGTTCTTC. It specifies CASSFRGGGGHYNEQFF.

CDR3 DNA sequence: TGCAGTGCTGGCGGAGAGGTACCAGATACGCAGTATTTT. Protein sequence: CSAGGEVPDTQYF. The genes are TRBV20-1 and TRBJ2-3, with D unresolved. There are 13 residues in the CDR3. V was clipped by 5 bases and J by 4 bases, with 13 bases between them. Germline loops: CDR1 DFQATT, CDR2 SNEGSKA (reference sequence).

V is TRBV5-1 and J is TRBJ2-7, with 7 bases lining up with TRBD1. Germline V lookup: CDR1 SGHRS, CDR2 YFSETQ. The CDR3 is made up of 16 amino acids. Germline trimming cut 0 bases from V and 5 bases from J; bases unmatched to any gene: 11. The CDR3 DNA sequence: TGCGCCAGCAGCTTGGCGGACAGGCCCGGGCCAGACGAGCAGTACTTC. Translating gives CASSLADRPGPDEQYF.

This clonotype was picked up a small number of times. This chain uses TRBV20-1 with TRBJ1-5, with D unresolved. This CDR3 spans 12 amino acids. Trimming took off 7 bases at V and 1 base at J, with 8 bases between the two ends. Germline CDR1 is DFQATT and CDR2 is SNEGSKA (reference sequence). The DNA for the CDR3 is TGCAGTGTCGGAAGGAGCAATCAGCCCCAGCATTTT. Encoded protein: CSVGRSNQPQHF.

The chain uses TRBV15 and TRBJ1-5; weak D call: TRBD1 (6 bases). The germline CDR1 and CDR2 sequences are LNHNV and YYDKDF (reference sequence). The CDR3 totals 14 residues. Trimming shortened V by 0 bases and J by 7 bases, and 10 bases separated the two germline ends. As DNA, the CDR3 is TGTGCCACCAGCAGAGATAGTGGGGGCCAGCCCCAGCATTTT. Translating gives CATSRDSGGQPQHF.

This clonotype was detected a few times. This rearrangement joins TRBV12-3 or TRBV12-4 to TRBJ2-7, with 8 bases aligning to TRBD1. Trimming took 5 bases from V and 9 from J; bases not matched to a gene: 3. The CDR3 is 11 amino acids. Written as DNA, the CDR3 is TGTGCCAGCAGTCTCAGGGGGCGGCAGTACTTC. Amino acids: CASSLRGRQYF.

This chain links TRBV15 with TRBJ2-5; D gene unclear. Between the trimmed V and J ends, which lost 0 bases and 4 bases, there was a span of 15 bases. The CDR3 sequence is 16 residues long. CDR1 LNHNV and CDR2 YYDKDF come from the germline V gene (reference sequence). The CDR3 reads CATSRDRWWEGETQYF. In DNA form, the CDR3 reads TGTGCCACCAGCAGAGATCGGTGGTGGGAAGGAGAGACCCAGTACTTC.

This chain joins TRBV7-7 and TRBJ2-1, with 8 bases lining up with TRBD2. V was pared by 3 bases and J by 3 bases, with 7 bases of the junction left unmatched. The CDR3 contains 16 residues. CDR1 SSHAT and CDR2 FNYEAQ come from the germline V gene (reference sequence). CDR3 protein: CASSLSGLAGYNEQFF. The CDR3 DNA reads TGTGCCAGCAGCTTGAGTGGTCTAGCGGGCTACAATGAGCAGTTCTTC. The variable domain in full, completed from reference TRBV7-7 and TRBJ2-1, reads GAGVSQSPRYKVTKRGQDVTLRCDPISSHATLYWYQQALGQGPEFLTYFNYEAQPDKSGLPSDRFSAERPEGSISTLTIQRTEQRDSAMYRCASSLSGLAGYNEQFFGPGTRLTVL.

The chain links TRBV5-1 to TRBJ2-3, with 12 bases lining up with TRBD2. This CDR3 comprises 17 residues. Per the germline V gene, CDR1 is SGHRS and CDR2 is YFSETQ. V shed 0 bases, J shed 5 bases, and the junction held 7 bases outside the gene matches. The CDR3 DNA is TGCGCCAGCAGCTTGGCCCCTAGCGGGAGGGCCGTAGATACGCAGTATTTT. Translating gives CASSLAPSGRAVDTQYF.

This clonotype was detected many times. The rearrangement uses TRBV29-1 and TRBJ2-1; D not resolved. Germline assignment: CDR1 SQVTM and CDR2 ANQGSEA. V gave up 3 bases and J gave up 4 bases, with 7 bases separating them. The CDR3 has 12 amino acids. The CDR3 here is CSVDSGYNEQFF. CDR3 coding DNA: TGCAGCGTTGACTCCGGGTACAATGAGCAGTTCTTC.

This clonotype was counted a few times. The V gene is TRBV5-6, the J gene TRBJ2-1; TRBD1 is a possible D gene (6 bases). The CDR3 is 20 residues long. Germline V gives CDR1 SGHDT, CDR2 YYEEEE. V shed 4 bases and J shed 3 bases, with 29 bases lying between them. CDR3 bases: TGTGCCAGCAGCAACTCTCAGGGCCTAGATGGGGGCGGACTCTACAATGAGCAGTTCTTC. It translates to CASSNSQGLDGGGLYNEQFF.

The chain employs TRBV4-1 and TRBJ2-1; perhaps D is TRBD1 or TRBD2 (5 bases each). Between the trimmed V and J ends, which lost 4 bases and 8 bases, there was a span of 36 bases. This CDR3 region has 21 residues. The germline V gene encodes CDR1 MGHRA and CDR2 YSYEKL. The CDR3: CASSPIRVWAGASADEDEQFF. As DNA, the CDR3 is TGCGCCAGCAGCCCTATCAGGGTTTGGGCCGGGGCGAGCGCCGATGAGGATGAGCAGTTCTTC.

This clonotype was recorded once. The chain recombines TRBV6-1 with TRBJ2-7; either TRBD1 or TRBD2 may supply D (5 bases each). The V gene lost 0 bases and the J gene lost 4 bases, with 22 bases spanning the gap. The CDR3 spans 18 residues. The germline CDR1 and CDR2 sequences are MNHNS and SASEGT. CDR3 nucleotides: TGTGCCAGCAGTGAAGCTGTCGGGGCCGGCCCCTCCCCATACGAGCAGTACTTC. This codes for CASSEAVGAGPSPYEQYF.

This clonotype appeared many times. The chain carries TRBV5-1 and TRBJ2-1, with 12 bases fitting TRBD2. Per the germline V gene, CDR1 is SGHRS and CDR2 is YFSETQ. Losses at the gene ends were 5 bases for V and 9 bases for J; bases not matched to a gene: 9. The CDR3 is 15 amino acids. CDR3 DNA sequence: TGCGCCAGCAGGAAGTCTAGCGGGGGGGACGGTGAGCAGTTCTTC. Encoded protein: CASRKSSGGDGEQFF.

This clonotype was seen a few times. The chain combines TRBV2 with TRBJ1-1; no definite D call. The germline V gene encodes CDR1 SNHLY and CDR2 FYNNEI. This CDR3 is 13 amino acids long. V lost 1 base and J lost 4, with 7 bases in between. The chain's CDR3 is CASSEDQATEAFF. CDR3 in DNA: TGTGCCAGCAGTGAAGATCAGGCCACTGAAGCTTTCTTT.

In its sample, this clonotype was seen a few times. This chain joins TRBV6-6 and TRBJ1-1; D possibly corresponds to TRBD1 (6 bases). This CDR3 region has 12 residues. Trimming took off 7 bases at V and 4 bases at J, with 10 bases between the two ends. Germline assignment: CDR1 MNHNY and CDR2 SVGAGI (reference sequence). The CDR3 is CASTLGGTEAFF. The CDR3 DNA is TGTGCCAGCACCCTAGGGGGCACTGAAGCTTTCTTT.

V and J are TRBV5-5 and TRBJ2-5; a weak D match, TRBD2 (5 bases). CDR1 SGHKS and CDR2 YYEKEE come from the germline V gene (reference sequence). CDR3 length: 12 amino acids. Trimming pared 6 bases from V and 2 bases from J, leaving 8 bases between. CDR3 DNA: TGTGCCAGCATCGGGAAACAAGAGACCCAGTACTTC. This gives the protein CASIGKQETQYF.